The 3 T cell receptor beta chains below come from one sample, sequenced in a study of blood T cell repertoires in COVID-19. The assay was immunoSEQ multiplex PCR, and TCRdb's table has in-frame clones only and misses some. The profile shows approximately 140,000 clones, about 91% of them singletons. Sequenced sample: peripheral blood. These receptors were collected from a woman aged 60-75 years with acute or convalescent COVID-19.

The chain carries TRBV7-9 and TRBJ1-6; 8 bases map to TRBD1. V was pared by 3 bases and J by 10 bases, with 5 bases of the junction left unmatched. This CDR3 contains 14 residues. CDR1 SEHNR and CDR2 FQNEAQ come from the germline V gene (reference sequence). The CDR3 DNA reads TGTGCCAGCAGCTTCGGACAGGGACGGTCACCCCTCCACTTT. This translates into CASSFGQGRSPLHF.

The chain joins TRBV7-9 to TRBJ2-3; no clear D gene. Germline CDR1 SEHNR, CDR2 FQNEAQ (reference sequence). This CDR3 contains 16 residues. V lost 1 base and J lost 0, with 11 bases in between. This chain's CDR3 is CASSLGAQGSTDTQYF. DNA for the CDR3: TGTGCCAGCAGCTTAGGGGCGCAAGGAAGCACAGATACGCAGTATTTT.

This clone was counted once. The rearrangement joins TRBV5-5 to TRBJ1-2; TRBD1 aligns across 7 bases. The ends lost 4 bases at V and 3 bases at J; junction bases unmatched: 12. Germline assignment: CDR1 SGHKS and CDR2 YYEKEE (reference sequence). The CDR3 spans 16 residues. Here the CDR3 reads CASSPDPTGSYYGYTF. The CDR3 bases are TGTGCCAGCAGCCCAGACCCGACAGGGTCCTACTATGGCTACACCTTC.